Included here is one TCR beta chain sequence, with context. Its antigen is not identified. This record belongs to a study of blood T cells in healthy people across ages. Overall study results and limits: Per million T cells, TCR beta diversity dropped about linearly as age rose. Estimated diversity that came from one million T cells was considered an underestimate.

Combining a sample-barcoded 5' primer with a J-beta primer mix, a second PCR ran for about 7 to 12 cycles. Using its own MiXCR run on the 5' RACE reads, TCRdb lists one record per CDR3 protein. Of roughly 860,000 distinct CDR3 sequences listed, approximately 65% are singletons. Germline CDR1 reads LNHNV; CDR2 reads YYDKDF (reference sequence). The length of the CDR3 is 16 residues. The TCR comes from a young man in good health. The sequenced sample consisted of blood. The J gene is TRBJ2-5, the V gene TRBV15, with D perhaps matching TRBD2 (6 bases). The closer fit of TRBJ2-7 to the DNA end suggests the J call may be wrong. This CDR3 is CATSRVFGTAGSEQYF. CDR3 DNA: TGTGCCACCAGCAGGGTTTTCGGGACGGCGGGGTCCGAGCAGTACTTC.